The rows below give T cell receptor beta chains drawn from one sample of a study of T cell repertoires in cytomegalovirus infection. TCRdb re-called the reads with MiXCR, one entry per CDR3 protein. The repertoire consists of around 340,000 distinct CDR3 sequences, with roughly 28% occurring once and the leading ten covering 15% to 25%. Which antigens these TCRs recognize remains unknown. This specimen consisted of cultured PBMCs, obtained from culture after CMV antigen stimulation. The receptors stem from a human donor in good health (CMV status not recorded). Some clones in this sample may be carry-over from other donors' samples. Each CDR3 is given with its conserved first and last residue. D genes are given only for firm matches. The size field is filled for only some rows; it gives once, few, many or a size class.

>many|TRBV13|TRBJ1-4|TRBD1
TGTGCCAGCAGCTCCCGGGACAGGGGGGGTGAAAAACTGTTTTTT
CASSSRDRGGEKLFF
>NA|TRBV10-3|TRBJ2-2|TRBD2
TGTGCCATCAGTGAGGTACTAGCGGGAGCGTACACCGGGGAGCTGTTTTTT
CAISEVLAGAYTGELFF
>NA|TRBV6-6|TRBJ1-5|NA
TGTGCCAGCATTCCCTCGGGCAGCCTGAATCAGCCCCAGCATTTT
CASIPSGSLNQPQHF
>NA|TRBV4-2|TRBJ2-7|TRBD2
TGTGCCAGCAGCCAACTGCTAGCGGGAGTTGTCTACGAGCAGTACTTC
CASSQLLAGVVYEQYF
>NA|TRBV19|TRBJ1-2|TRBD1
TGTGCCAGTGGGACAGCGCTCATCTATGGCTACACCTTC
CASGTALIYGYTF
>NA|TRBV12-3/TRBV12-4|TRBJ1-5|TRBD1
TGTGCCAGCAGTTTGGACAGGGAATATCAGCCCCAGCATTTT
CASSLDREYQPQHF
>NA|TRBV27|TRBJ2-7|TRBD2
TGTGCCAGCAGTAAAGGCCGGGACCTACAAGCGGGGGAGCAGTACTTC
CASSKGRDLQAGEQYF
>NA|TRBV6-5|TRBJ1-1|NA
TGTGCCAGCAGTTACGCGGTATCGGGGAACACTGAAGCTTTCTTT
CASSYAVSGNTEAFF
>NA|TRBV19|TRBJ1-5|NA
TGTGCCAGTAGTATCCCAGGTAGGGATCAGCCCCAGCATTTT
CASSIPGRDQPQHF
>few|TRBV7-9|TRBJ2-7|NA
TGTGCCAGCAGCCCCACCCCCGGGACACTTTCCTACGAGCAGTACTTC
CASSPTPGTLSYEQYF
>NA|TRBV12-3/TRBV12-4|TRBJ2-7|TRBD1
TGTGCCAGCAGGCGGGACAGGGATACTCGGGACTTTCCCTACGAGCAGTACTTC
CASRRDRDTRDFPYEQYF
>NA|TRBV11-2|TRBJ2-3|TRBD2
TGTGCCAGCAGCTCCCCAAGAGCGGGAGGAAGAGATACGCAGTATTTT
CASSSPRAGGRDTQYF
>few|TRBV15|TRBJ1-2|NA
TGTGCCACCAGCAGAGGCTGGGATGGCTACACCTTC
CATSRGWDGYTF
>many|TRBV7-8|TRBJ2-4|TRBD2
TGTGCCAGCAGCTTGGGGGCCGGGACTAGCGGGTACTTC
CASSLGAGTSGYF
>NA|TRBV7-6|TRBJ2-5|TRBD1
TGTGCCAGCAGCTCAAACCGGTTGACAGGGTACAAGAGGACCCAGTACTTC
CASSSNRLTGYKRTQYF
>NA|TRBV27|TRBJ1-4|NA
TGTGCCAGCAGTTTAGGGGTGGGGGCTGGTGAAAAACTGTTTTTT
CASSLGVGAGEKLFF
>many|TRBV2|TRBJ2-7|TRBD1
TGTGCCACTCAGAGGGACAGGAACTACGAGCAGTACTTC
CATQRDRNYEQYF
>few|TRBV6-8|TRBJ1-2|TRBD1
TGTGCCAGCAGTTCCCAGGGGGCTGATTACTCTAACTATGGCTACACCTTC
CASSSQGADYSNYGYTF
>NA|TRBV7-9|TRBJ2-5|TRBD1
TGTGCCAGCAGCTCCGGACAGGGGGGACGAGAGACCCAGTACTTC
CASSSGQGGRETQYF
>few|TRBV2|TRBJ2-7|TRBD2
TGTGCCACCGCGGGGGGGGACTACTCCTACGAGCAGTACTTC
CATAGGDYSYEQYF
>many|TRBV5-1|TRBJ2-7|TRBD1
TGCGCCAGCAGCAGAGCCCCGGGACAGGGAACCTACGAGCAGTACTTC
CASSRAPGQGTYEQYF
>once|TRBV24-1|TRBJ1-2|NA
TGTGCCACCAGTGATCAGGGCTATGGCTACACCTTC
CATSDQGYGYTF
>NA|TRBV27|TRBJ1-5|NA
TGTGCCAGCAGGCCCTATGCGGGCAATCAGCCCCAGCATTTT
CASRPYAGNQPQHF
>NA|TRBV5-1|TRBJ1-4|TRBD1
TGCGCCAGCAGCGACGGGACAGGGCAGAATGAAAAACTGTTTTTT
CASSDGTGQNEKLFF
>few|TRBV20-1|TRBJ1-1|TRBD1
TGCAGTGCTAGGTCGGGACAGGGTACCACTGAAGCTTTCTTT
CSARSGQGTTEAFF
>many|TRBV11-2|TRBJ2-5|TRBD2
TGTGGGACCGGGACTAGCGATCCAGGGACCCAGTACTTC
CGTGTSDPGTQYF
>few|TRBV6-2/TRBV6-3|TRBJ2-7|NA
TGTGCCAGCAGTTACCCCAGCGACGAGCAGTACTTC
CASSYPSDEQYF
>NA|TRBV5-4|TRBJ2-3|TRBD2
TGTGCCAGCAGCTTGGGCCCTCGGACTAGCGGAGGAGGTATAGATACGCAGTATTTT
CASSLGPRTSGGGIDTQYF
>NA|TRBV29-1|TRBJ1-2|NA
TGCAGCGTTGAAGAGTCGGGCGCTGAGGGAGAAGGCTACACCTTC
CSVEESGAEGEGYTF
>NA|TRBV18|TRBJ2-5|TRBD2
TGTGCCAGCTCACCGCGTAGCGGGAGGGCCCAAGAGACCCAGTACTTC
CASSPRSGRAQETQYF
>few|TRBV19|TRBJ2-1|NA
TGTGCTAGTAGTACCGCAGGGGGGAATGAGCAGTTCTTC
CASSTAGGNEQFF
>NA|TRBV11-2|TRBJ1-2|NA
TGTGCCAGCAGCTTAGATCGAGATCACCGCGGCTACACCTTC
CASSLDRDHRGYTF
>NA|TRBV15|TRBJ1-5|NA
TGTGCCACCAGCAGAGACCAGGGGTTTTATCAGCCCCAGCATTTT
CATSRDQGFYQPQHF
>NA|TRBV7-6|TRBJ2-1|NA
TGTGCCAGCAGCTCCCTTAGGAATGAGCAGTTCTTC
CASSSLRNEQFF
>few|TRBV12-3/TRBV12-4|TRBJ2-1|TRBD2
TGTGCCAGTCGACTAGCGGGATGGGGAAACAATGAGCAGTTCTTC
CASRLAGWGNNEQFF
>few|TRBV7-7|TRBJ2-1|NA
TGTGCTAGCAGCTTAGATTCTGCGGGTACCGGCAATGAGCAGTTCTTC
CASSLDSAGTGNEQFF
>few|TRBV20-1|TRBJ1-6|NA
TGCAGTGCTAGAATTCCCCACAGGGCGAATTCACCCCTCCACTTT
CSARIPHRANSPLHF
>few|TRBV11-2|TRBJ2-1|TRBD2
TGTGCCAGCAGCTCTGGTCTAATCGGGAGGGCCCGGAATGAGCAGTTCTTC
CASSSGLIGRARNEQFF
>few|TRBV10-3|TRBJ2-7|TRBD2
TGTGCCATCAGGGACCCGGCTAGCGGGGGCTACGAGCAGTACTTC
CAIRDPASGGYEQYF
>few|TRBV28|TRBJ2-1|NA
TGTGCCAGCAAGTACGAAGTGGGTGAGCAGTTCTTC
CASKYEVGEQFF
>few|TRBV7-9|TRBJ1-3|TRBD1
TGTGCCAGCAGCTCCCGGGACAGGGAAAGAGGAAACACCATATATTTT
CASSSRDRERGNTIYF
>NA|TRBV6-6|TRBJ2-5|TRBD2
TGTGCCAGCAGCCGCCCGGGACTAGCGGGAGAACGAGAGACCCAGTACTTC
CASSRPGLAGERETQYF
>NA|TRBV20-1|TRBJ2-1|NA
TGCAGTGCTAGTACTTGGGGCAGGGGAAATGAGCAGTTCTTC
CSASTWGRGNEQFF
>NA|TRBV28|TRBJ1-2|TRBD1
TGTGCCAGCACCCCGGGACAGGGGACCTATGGCTACACCTTC
CASTPGQGTYGYTF
>NA|TRBV4-2|TRBJ1-4|TRBD1
TGTGCCAGCAGCCAACTAGGGCTGACAGGGGTGGATGAAAAACTGTTTTTT
CASSQLGLTGVDEKLFF
>NA|TRBV11-2|TRBJ2-7|NA
TGTGCCAGCAGCTTAGGCAGGGTCCACGAGCAGTACTTC
CASSLGRVHEQYF
>few|TRBV11-3|TRBJ2-2|NA
TGTGCCAGCAGCTTAGTCAGCAACACCGGGGAGCTGTTTTTT
CASSLVSNTGELFF
>NA|TRBV7-6|TRBJ1-2|TRBD1
TGTGCCAGCAGCCCTACCGGGACAGGGCTGGGCTACACCTTC
CASSPTGTGLGYTF
>NA|TRBV6-5|TRBJ2-4|TRBD2
TGTGCCAGCGCCCGCGGGGGGGCTAACATTCAGTACTTC
CASARGGANIQYF
>few|TRBV19|TRBJ1-3|TRBD1
TGTGCCAGTAATCCGGGACAGTACTCTGGAAACACCATATATTTT
CASNPGQYSGNTIYF
>few|TRBV27|TRBJ2-1|NA
TGTGCCAGCAGTAAAAGACAGGTTCTCGAGCAGTTCTTC
CASSKRQVLEQFF